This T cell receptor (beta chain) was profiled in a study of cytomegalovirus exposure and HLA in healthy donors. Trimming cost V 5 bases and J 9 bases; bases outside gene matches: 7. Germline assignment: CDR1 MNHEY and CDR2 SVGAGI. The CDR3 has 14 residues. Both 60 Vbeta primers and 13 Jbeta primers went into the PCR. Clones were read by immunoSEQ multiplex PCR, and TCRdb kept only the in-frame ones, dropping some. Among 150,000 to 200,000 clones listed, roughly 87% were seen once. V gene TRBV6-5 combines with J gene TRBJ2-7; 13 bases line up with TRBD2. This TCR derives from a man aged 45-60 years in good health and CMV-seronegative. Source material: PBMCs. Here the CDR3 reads CASSGGLAGVVQYF. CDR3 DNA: TGTGCCAGCAGTGGTGGACTAGCGGGAGTAGTGCAGTACTTC.